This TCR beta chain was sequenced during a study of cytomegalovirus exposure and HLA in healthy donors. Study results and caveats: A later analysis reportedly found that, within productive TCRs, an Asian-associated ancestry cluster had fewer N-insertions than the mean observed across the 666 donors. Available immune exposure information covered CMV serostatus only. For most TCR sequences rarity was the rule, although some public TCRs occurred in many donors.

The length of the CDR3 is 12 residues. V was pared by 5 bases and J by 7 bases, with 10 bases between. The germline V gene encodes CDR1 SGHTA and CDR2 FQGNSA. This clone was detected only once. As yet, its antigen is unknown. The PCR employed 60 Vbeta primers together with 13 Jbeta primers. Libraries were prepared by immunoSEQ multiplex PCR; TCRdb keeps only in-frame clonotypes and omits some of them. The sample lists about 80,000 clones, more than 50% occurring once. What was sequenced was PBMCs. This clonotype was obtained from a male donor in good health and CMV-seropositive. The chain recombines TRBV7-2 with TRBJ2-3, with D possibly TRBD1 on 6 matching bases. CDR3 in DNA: TGTGCCAGCAGCGTGGACAGACATACGCAGTATTTT. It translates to CASSVDRHTQYF.